The 2 T cell receptor beta chains below all came from one sample that was sequenced in a study of cytomegalovirus exposure and HLA in healthy donors. The PCR used 60 Vbeta and 13 Jbeta primers. Repertoires were generated with immunoSEQ multiplex PCR, while TCRdb's copy carries only in-frame clones and drops some. The sample has approximately 200,000 clones, almost 85% seen once. The sample taken for sequencing was PBMCs. These receptors were collected from a boy aged 10-17 years in good health and CMV-seronegative.

The chain couples TRBV7-9 to TRBJ1-1; possibly TRBD1 for D (5 bases). CDR3 size: 11 residues. Germline V gene data show CDR1 as SEHNR and CDR2 as FQNEAQ (reference sequence). V was trimmed by 5 bases and J by 10 bases, leaving 11 bases between them. CDR3 nucleotides: TGTGCCAGCAGCGTCACGGACACAGCTTTCTTT. It specifies CASSVTDTAFF.

The chain carries TRBV20-1 and TRBJ1-1; unclear D gene. This CDR3 contains 11 residues. Germline V CDR1 and CDR2: DFQATT, SNEGSKA (reference sequence). Trimming took 1 base from V and 6 from J, leaving 6 bases between them. For the CDR3, the DNA is TGCAGTGCTAGAGCGGGATCTGAAGCTTTCTTT. This translates into CSARAGSEAFF.